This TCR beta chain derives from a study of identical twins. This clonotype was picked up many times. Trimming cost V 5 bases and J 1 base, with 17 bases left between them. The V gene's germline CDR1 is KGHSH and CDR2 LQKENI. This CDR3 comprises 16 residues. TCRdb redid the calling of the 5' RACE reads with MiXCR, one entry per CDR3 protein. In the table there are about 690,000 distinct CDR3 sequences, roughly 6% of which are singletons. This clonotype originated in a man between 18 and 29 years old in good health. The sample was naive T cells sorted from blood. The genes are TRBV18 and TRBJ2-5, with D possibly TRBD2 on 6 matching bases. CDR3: CASSISTRKVQETQYF. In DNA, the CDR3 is TGTGCCAGCTCAATATCGACTAGAAAAGTCCAAGAGACCCAGTACTTC.